The clone carrying this T cell receptor beta chain was observed at least ten times. TCRdb re-analysed the 5' RACE reads in MiXCR, keeping a single row per CDR3 protein. The repertoire holds tens of thousands of distinct CDR3 sequences, with less than 5.5% as singletons. This CDR3 spans 14 amino acids. V was cut by 6 bases and J by 4 bases, with 14 bases left in between. The sample is drawn from a study of early T cells in non-severe SARS-CoV-2 infection. The sequenced sample was whole blood. The J gene is TRBJ2-3, the V gene TRBV12-3 or TRBV12-4, with a possible D match to TRBD2 (6 bases). This TCR was sampled from an adult who was a healthcare worker with PCR-confirmed SARS-CoV-2 infection or an uninfected control (not recorded which). CDR3 region: CASSPGEWADTQYF. The DNA of the CDR3 is TGTGCCAGCAGCCCGGGGGAATGGGCAGATACGCAGTATTTT.